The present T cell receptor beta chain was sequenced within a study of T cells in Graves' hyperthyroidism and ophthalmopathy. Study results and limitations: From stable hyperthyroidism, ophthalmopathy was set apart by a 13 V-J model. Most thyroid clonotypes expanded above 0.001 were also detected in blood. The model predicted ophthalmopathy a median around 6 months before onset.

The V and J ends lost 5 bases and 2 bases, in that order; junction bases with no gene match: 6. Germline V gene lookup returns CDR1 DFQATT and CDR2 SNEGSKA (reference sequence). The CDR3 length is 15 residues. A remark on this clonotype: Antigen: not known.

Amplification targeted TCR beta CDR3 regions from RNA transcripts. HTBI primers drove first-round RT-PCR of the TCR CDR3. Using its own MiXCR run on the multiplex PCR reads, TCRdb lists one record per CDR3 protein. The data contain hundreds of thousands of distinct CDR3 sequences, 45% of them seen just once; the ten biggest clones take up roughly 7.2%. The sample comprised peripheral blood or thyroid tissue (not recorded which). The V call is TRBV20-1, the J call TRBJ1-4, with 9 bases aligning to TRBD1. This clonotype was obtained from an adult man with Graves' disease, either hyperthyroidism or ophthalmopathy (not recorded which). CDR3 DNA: TGCAGTGCTCGCCCCGACAGGGGGACTAATGAAAAACTGTTTTTT. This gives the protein CSARPDRGTNEKLFF.